This is a list of T cell receptor beta chains from one sample in a study of Ad26.COV2.S vaccination and SARS-CoV-2 variants. Sequencing was performed with immunoSEQ multiplex PCR; in TCRdb, only in-frame clones are kept and a portion is missing. Here the sample spans roughly 300,000 clones, roughly nine tenths being singletons. The source material was peripheral blood, sampled in a trial of Ad26.COV2.S vaccine versus placebo. Receptor source: a person aged 18 to 65 who received the Ad26.COV2.S COVID-19 vaccine or a placebo. The CDR3 runs from the conserved cysteine through the conserved F or W. D genes are given only for firm matches. Clone size is not always given. Where it is, it says once, few, many or a class for expanded clones.

j_call d_call v_call clone_size cdr3_aa cdr3_nt
TRBJ1-5 . TRBV7-9 . CASSLQEGFENQPQHF TGTGCCAGCAGCTTACAAGAAGGGTTCGAAAATCAGCCCCAGCATTTT
TRBJ2-7 . TRBV7-2 . CASSLASLRVTTYEQYF TGTGCCAGCAGCTTAGCGTCCCTCAGGGTAACGACCTACGAGCAGTACTTC
TRBJ1-5 . TRBV4-3 . CASSPAFLGGPGNQPQHF TGCGCCAGCAGCCCAGCCTTCTTGGGGGGGCCAGGCAATCAGCCCCAGCATTTT
TRBJ1-3 . TRBV14 . CASSRRGSGNTIYF TGTGCCAGCAGCCGAAGGGGCTCTGGAAACACCATATATTTT
TRBJ1-2 TRBD1 TRBV4-2 . CASSQSRGRDGYTF TGTGCCAGCAGCCAATCGAGGGGGCGGGATGGCTACACCTTC
TRBJ2-7 . TRBV28 once CASRDVAYEQYF TGTGCCAGCAGAGATGTCGCGTACGAGCAGTACTTC
TRBJ2-7 TRBD1 TRBV7-3 . CASSLRGFRQGDEQYF TGTGCCAGCAGCTTACGCGGTTTCCGACAGGGGGACGAGCAGTACTTC
TRBJ2-7 TRBD2 TRBV27 . CASSAQPSGRADEQYF TGTGCCAGCAGTGCCCAACCTAGCGGGAGGGCCGACGAGCAGTACTTC
TRBJ1-1 . TRBV21-1 many CASSKGWHKNTEAFF TGTGCCAGCAGCAAAGGCTGGCACAAGAACACTGAAGCTTTCTTT
TRBJ1-2 . TRBV30 . CACPRMGFGYGYTF TGTGCCTGCCCCCGAATGGGGTTTGGATATGGCTACACCTTC
TRBJ2-7 . TRBV7-6 . CASSLESHYEQYF TGTGCCAGCAGCTTAGAATCCCACTACGAGCAGTACTTC
TRBJ2-4 . TRBV7-2 once CASSLVANIQYF TGTGCCAGCAGCTTAGTGGCCAACATTCAGTACTTC
TRBJ1-1 . TRBV6-1 . CASSEFSGGNTEAFF TGTGCCAGCAGTGAATTTTCTGGGGGGAACACTGAAGCTTTCTTT
TRBJ2-4 . TRBV7-2 once CASSLGYRLDKNIQYF TGTGCCAGCAGCTTAGGCTACAGGTTGGACAAAAACATTCAGTACTTC
TRBJ2-5 . TRBV19 . CASSPRTGPGTQYF TGTGCCAGTAGTCCCCGGACCGGCCCGGGGACCCAGTACTTC
TRBJ1-2 . TRBV11-1 . CASSREIGDFGYTF TGTGCCAGCAGCCGTGAGATCGGCGACTTTGGCTACACCTTC
TRBJ2-3 . TRBV9 . CASSLQGNTDTQYF TGTGCCAGCAGCTTACAGGGAAACACAGATACGCAGTATTTT
TRBJ1-1 TRBD1 TRBV15 . CATSATGDTEAFF TGTGCCACCAGCGCGACAGGGGACACTGAAGCTTTCTTT
TRBJ2-1 . TRBV2 . CASSATGSLYNEQFF TGTGCCAGCTCCGCCACAGGGTCTTTGTACAATGAGCAGTTCTTC
TRBJ1-4 . TRBV28 . CASSLVVTFSTNEKLFF TGTGCCAGCAGCCTCGTTGTGACCTTCAGTACTAATGAAAAACTGTTTTTT
TRBJ2-7 . TRBV5-6 . CASSLREIYEQYF TGTGCCAGCAGCTTGAGGGAAATCTACGAGCAGTACTTC
TRBJ2-1 . TRBV29-1 . CSVESDYNEQFF TGCAGCGTTGAGTCGGACTACAATGAGCAGTTCTTC
TRBJ2-2 . TRBV14 . CASSPIWLTGELFF TGTGCCAGCAGCCCTATTTGGCTAACCGGGGAGCTGTTTTTT
TRBJ1-1 TRBD1 TRBV10-3 . CAIRGTGGTEAFF TGTGCCATCAGGGGGACAGGGGGCACTGAAGCTTTCTTT
TRBJ1-3 . TRBV19 . CASSVQSSGNTIYF TGTGCCAGTAGTGTGCAGAGCTCTGGAAACACCATATATTTT
TRBJ2-3 . TRBV14 . CASSLLLGRSTDTQYF TGTGCCAGCAGCCTTCTTTTAGGGCGTAGCACAGATACGCAGTATTTT
TRBJ1-1 TRBD1 TRBV29-1 . CSGGQGGTEAFF TGCAGCGGGGGACAGGGGGGCACTGAAGCTTTCTTT
TRBJ2-7 . TRBV6-5 . CASSYEPDSLSYEQYF TGTGCCAGCAGTTACGAGCCCGACAGCCTCTCCTACGAGCAGTACTTC
TRBJ2-5 . TRBV7-9 . CASSLGASKETQYF TGTGCCAGCAGCTTAGGCGCTTCTAAGGAGACCCAGTACTTC
TRBJ2-1 . TRBV4-2 . CASSQVLSVGNEQFF TGTGCCAGCAGCCAAGTCCTTAGCGTTGGTAATGAGCAGTTCTTC
TRBJ2-7 TRBD2 TRBV27 . CASSQREKGYEQYF TGTGCCAGCAGTCAGCGGGAGAAGGGCTACGAGCAGTACTTC
TRBJ1-3 . TRBV30 . CAWSVSGNTIYF TGTGCCTGGAGTGTATCTGGAAACACCATATATTTT
TRBJ2-1 . TRBV11-2 once CASRLRRYEQFF TGTGCCAGCAGACTCCGCCGCTATGAGCAGTTCTTC
TRBJ2-2 TRBD2 TRBV5-4 . CASSQRTSGSNTGELFF TGTGCCAGCAGCCAGAGGACTAGCGGGTCGAACACCGGGGAGCTGTTTTTT
TRBJ2-3 . TRBV27 . CASRPHGTDTQYF TGTGCCAGCAGACCTCACGGGACAGATACGCAGTATTTT
TRBJ1-3 . TRBV6-5 . CASRRDSSSGNTIYF TGTGCCAGCAGACGTGACAGCAGCTCTGGAAACACCATATATTTT
TRBJ2-5 . TRBV27 once CASSLMSGGGSKETQYF TGTGCCAGCAGTTTAATGTCGGGGGGCGGCAGTAAAGAGACCCAGTACTTC
TRBJ2-7 . TRBV10-3 once CAISESLNYEQYF TGTGCCATCAGTGAGTCGCTGAACTACGAGCAGTACTTC
TRBJ1-3 . TRBV7-9 . CASSLVYAMRLGSGNTIYF TGTGCCAGCAGCTTAGTGTACGCAATGCGGCTCGGCTCTGGAAACACCATATATTTT
TRBJ2-6 . TRBV19 once CASSIAGSRANVLTF TGTGCCAGTAGTATAGCAGGGTCCCGCGCCAACGTCCTGACTTTC
TRBJ2-1 . TRBV28 . CASRPPGAVNEQFF TGTGCCAGCAGGCCCCCAGGGGCCGTCAATGAGCAGTTCTTC
TRBJ2-3 . TRBV28 . CASSSPRGSNSTDTQYF TGTGCCAGCAGTTCCCCTAGGGGGTCCAATAGCACAGATACGCAGTATTTT
TRBJ2-1 . TRBV15 . CATSSFSARHNEQFF TGTGCCACCAGCAGCTTCTCCGCCCGCCACAATGAGCAGTTCTTC
TRBJ1-6 . TRBV6-1 . CASSEQNRDNSPLHF TGTGCCAGCAGTGAACAGAACAGGGATAATTCACCCCTCCACTTT
TRBJ2-3 . TRBV7-3 . CASSLNSLPDTQYF TGTGCCAGCAGCTTAAATTCCCTCCCAGATACGCAGTATTTT
TRBJ2-7 . TRBV3-1/TRBV3-2 . CASSLMGHNEQYF TGTGCCAGCAGCCTCATGGGCCATAACGAGCAGTACTTC